These T cell receptor beta chains were read from a single sample in a study of beta chain features in type 1 diabetes. Data came from immunoSEQ multiplex PCR; TCRdb stores just in-frame clones and leaves some out. The profile shows hundreds of thousands of clones, around an eighth of them singletons. Sequenced: naive CD4+ T cells from blood. Receptors originate from a young man with type 1 diabetes. The CDR3 runs from the conserved cysteine through the conserved F or W. D genes are given only for firm matches. Only some rows state a clone size, as once, few, many or a class for expanded clones.

v_gene	j_gene	abundance	d_gene	CDR3aa	CDR3nt
TRBV28	TRBJ1-4	-	-	CASSSRGKLFF	TGTGCCAGCAGTTCCCGCGGAAAACTGTTTTTT
TRBV2	TRBJ2-5	few	TRBD1	CASSNRGGQETQYF	TGTGCCAGCAGCAACAGGGGCGGACAAGAGACCCAGTACTTC
TRBV2	TRBJ2-7	few	TRBD1	CASSGTGVYEQYF	TGTGCCAGCAGTGGTACAGGGGTCTACGAGCAGTACTTC
TRBV4-3	TRBJ2-3	-	-	CASSQGGYTDTQYF	TGCGCCAGCAGCCAGGGTGGATACACAGATACGCAGTATTTT
TRBV9	TRBJ2-1	-	TRBD2	CASSVAGGPNEQFF	TGTGCCAGCAGCGTAGCGGGAGGTCCCAATGAGCAGTTCTTC
TRBV25-1	TRBJ1-3	-	TRBD1	CASSRDRLSLTGNTIYF	TGTGCCAGCAGTCGGGACAGGCTGTCGTTAACTGGAAACACCATATATTTT
TRBV4-3	TRBJ2-4	-	TRBD1	CASSQAQGQERNIQYF	TGCGCCAGCAGCCAAGCTCAGGGACAGGAGAGAAACATTCAGTACTTC
TRBV14	TRBJ1-2	few	-	CASSQNRVGGVGYTF	TGTGCCAGCAGCCAGAACAGGGTCGGGGGAGTTGGCTACACCTTC
TRBV2	TRBJ2-7	-	-	CASGAQGITYEQYF	TGTGCCAGCGGCGCACAGGGTATCACCTACGAGCAGTACTTC
TRBV7-2	TRBJ1-6	-	TRBD1	CASSLAGTGVGSPLHF	TGTGCCAGCAGTTTGGCCGGGACAGGGGTCGGTTCACCCCTCCACTTT
TRBV7-2	TRBJ1-2	few	-	CASSLLGGGPGIGHGYTF	TGTGCCAGCAGCTTACTGGGCGGAGGTCCAGGGATCGGGCATGGCTACACCTTC
TRBV19	TRBJ2-5	-	-	CASSSSIQETQYF	TGTGCCAGCAGCAGCAGTATACAAGAGACCCAGTACTTC
TRBV10-3	TRBJ2-5	few	-	CAISESEEGTQYF	TGTGCCATCAGTGAGTCCGAAGAGGGGACCCAGTACTTC
TRBV4-3	TRBJ1-6	-	-	CASSQGGNSPLHF	TGCGCCAGCAGCCAAGGAGGGAATTCACCCCTCCACTTT
TRBV6-1	TRBJ2-5	few	TRBD2	CASSSTSGRGETQYF	TGTGCCAGCAGTTCGACTAGCGGTAGGGGGGAGACCCAGTACTTC
TRBV4-2	TRBJ1-2	few	-	CASSQAEGANYGYTF	TGTGCCAGCAGCCAAGCCGAGGGAGCTAACTATGGCTACACCTTC
TRBV5-6	TRBJ1-5	few	-	CASSLGGVQPQHF	TGTGCCAGCAGCTTAGGAGGGGTTCAGCCCCAGCATTTT
TRBV5-6	TRBJ1-2	-	-	CASSLKGSNYGYTF	TGTGCCAGCAGCTTGAAGGGCAGCAACTATGGCTACACCTTC
TRBV18	TRBJ2-3	few	-	CASSPRQQSTDTQYF	TGTGCCAGCTCACCGCGGCAGCAGTCCACAGATACGCAGTATTTT
TRBV5-4	TRBJ1-6	few	-	CASSLAAGTNSPLHF	TGTGCCAGCAGCTTGGCGGCAGGAACAAATTCACCCCTCCACTTT
TRBV9	TRBJ2-5	-	-	CASSGPNLETQYF	TGTGCCAGCAGCGGCCCTAACCTAGAGACCCAGTACTTC
TRBV30	TRBJ1-2	few	-	CAWSTSQGRSGGYTF	TGTGCCTGGAGTACATCCCAGGGACGGTCAGGTGGCTACACCTTC
TRBV6-5	TRBJ2-5	few	TRBD1	CASSPLYRGETQYF	TGTGCCAGCAGTCCCCTCTACAGGGGGGAGACCCAGTACTTC
TRBV28	TRBJ2-7	-	TRBD1	CASRTSRGYEQYF	TGTGCCAGCAGGACTTCCAGGGGGTACGAGCAGTACTTC
TRBV5-1	TRBJ1-1	few	-	CASSVQGYRTEAFF	TGCGCCAGCAGCGTCCAGGGATATCGCACTGAAGCTTTCTTT
TRBV5-4	TRBJ2-1	few	-	CASTVRIREGNEQFF	TGTGCCAGCACCGTCCGGATCAGGGAAGGGAATGAGCAGTTCTTC
TRBV6-5	TRBJ1-1	few	-	CASTPPGAEAFF	TGTGCCAGCACCCCACCGGGGGCTGAAGCTTTCTTT
TRBV18	TRBJ2-3	few	-	CASSPRSGPDTQYF	TGTGCCAGCTCACCAAGGAGCGGGCCAGATACGCAGTATTTT
TRBV10-3	TRBJ2-7	few	TRBD1	CASYPGQGTYEQYF	TGTGCCAGCTACCCGGGACAGGGGACCTACGAGCAGTACTTC
TRBV5-1	TRBJ2-5	-	-	CASSLGGHVVPETQYF	TGCGCCAGCAGCTTGGGGGGACACGTAGTCCCTGAGACCCAGTACTTC
TRBV6-6	TRBJ2-1	few	-	CASSYGADSYNEQFF	TGTGCCAGCAGTTACGGAGCGGACTCCTACAATGAGCAGTTCTTC
TRBV6-6	TRBJ2-5	few	TRBD1	CASTRKDRKETQYF	TGTGCCAGCACCAGAAAGGACAGGAAAGAGACCCAGTACTTC
TRBV7-3	TRBJ2-5	-	TRBD2	CASSLGPAGATQYF	TGTGCCAGCAGCTTAGGCCCAGCGGGGGCTACCCAGTACTTC
TRBV30	TRBJ1-2	-	-	CAWSRQRTSYGYTF	TGTGCCTGGAGTCGACAGAGAACATCCTATGGCTACACCTTC
TRBV4-1	TRBJ2-1	few	TRBD2	CASSQVDLAGGHINEQFF	TGCGCCAGCAGCCAGGTGGATTTAGCGGGAGGCCATATCAATGAGCAGTTCTTC
TRBV5-8	TRBJ1-1	few	TRBD1	CASSPGQGAMLTENTEAFF	TGTGCCAGCAGCCCCGGACAGGGGGCTATGTTGACCGAGAACACTGAAGCTTTCTTT
TRBV28	TRBJ2-1	-	TRBD1	CASSSGQGGHNEQFF	TGTGCCAGCAGCTCCGGACAGGGTGGCCACAATGAGCAGTTCTTC
TRBV5-1	TRBJ1-1	few	-	CASSLAANMNTEAFF	TGCGCCAGCAGCTTGGCGGCCAATATGAACACTGAAGCTTTCTTT